This TCR beta chain originates from a study of T cell responses to AZD1222 COVID-19 vaccine. CDR3 length equals 16 residues. Germline CDR1 is PRHDT and CDR2 is FYEKMQ (reference sequence). V gave up 5 bases and J gave up 9 bases; unmatched junction bases: 11. Profiling relied on immunoSEQ multiplex PCR, and the TCRdb table lists in-frame clones only, not all of them. The sample has about 160,000 clones; roughly 90% are singletons. A note on this clone: Its matching antigen is unknown.

Overall study findings and caveats: Donors, mostly white British, included more females; clonal diversity was possibly underestimated.

The chain employs TRBV13 and TRBJ2-1; 12 bases line up with TRBD2. The clonotype originates from an adult who received the AZD1222 COVID-19 vaccine. The material was peripheral blood, obtained 28 days after the second AZD1222 dose. CDR3: CASSTSSGGALAEQFF. The CDR3 DNA reads as TGTGCCAGCAGCACCTCTAGCGGGGGGGCCTTGGCTGAGCAGTTCTTC. Looking up the rest from reference TRBV13 and TRBJ2-1 gives the full variable domain: AAGVIQSPRHLIKEKRETATLKCYPIPRHDTVYWYQQGPGQDPQFLISFYEKMQSDKGSIPDRFSAQQFSDYHSELNMSSLELGDSALYFCASSTSSGGALAEQFFGPGTRLTVL.